This T cell receptor beta chain was obtained from a study of identifying expanded T cells in peripheral blood. Method: immunoSEQ multiplex PCR; TCRdb's copy keeps in-frame clones and lacks some. The sample records some 75,000 clones, under 90% being singletons. The germline V gene has CDR1 SGHDN and CDR2 FVKESK. V was shortened by 6 bases and J by 8 bases, with 16 bases between the two germline ends. This CDR3 contains 13 residues. The rearrangement joins TRBV14 to TRBJ1-2; D is unclear. The sequence derives from a person between 18 and 70 years old in good health. The sequencing sample was made of blood. In DNA form, the CDR3 reads TGTGCCAGCAGGCGGGGAGAATCGGAGGGCTACACCTTC. Translated: CASRRGESEGYTF. The whole variable domain, remainder taken from reference TRBV14 and TRBJ1-2, is EAGVTQFPSHSVIEKGQTVTLRCDPISGHDNLYWYRRVMGKEIKFLLHFVKESKQDESGMPNNRFLAERTGGTYSTLKVQPAELEDSGVYFCASRRGESEGYTFGSGTRLTVV.